The 31 T cell receptor beta chains presented below share a single source sample, sequenced in a study of cytomegalovirus exposure and HLA in healthy donors. Primers for the PCR totalled 60 Vbeta and 13 Jbeta. Using immunoSEQ multiplex PCR, the repertoire was profiled, and TCRdb retains in-frame clones only, with some absent. The data hold about 150,000 clones, with roughly 10% observed a single time. Source material: PBMCs. The receptors derive from a man in his fifties or sixties in good health and CMV-seronegative.

V is TRBV2 and J is TRBJ2-7, with 7 bases identical to TRBD1. V lost 1 base and J lost 3; bases outside the gene matches: 9. The CDR3 runs to 16 residues. Germline V gene lookup returns CDR1 SNHLY and CDR2 FYNNEI. The CDR3 region is CASSEGGGDSNYEQYF. In nucleotides, the CDR3 is TGTGCCAGCAGTGAAGGGGGTGGGGACAGCAACTACGAGCAGTACTTC.

CDR3 amino acids: CASSLPYGREIDEKLFF. The CDR3 DNA is TGTGCCAGCAGCTTACCTTACGGCCGGGAGATCGATGAAAAACTGTTTTTT. J is TRBJ1-4 and V is TRBV7-8; D gene ambiguous. Germline V gene sequence: CDR1 SGHVS, CDR2 FQNEAQ. The CDR3 covers 17 residues. Trimming took 2 bases from V and 6 from J, leaving 19 bases between them.

The sample holds a few counts of this clone. The V gene is TRBV6-1, the J gene TRBJ2-3; 7 bases map to TRBD1. V dropped 2 bases and J dropped 7; count of bases not matched to a gene: 3. CDR1 is MNHNS and CDR2 is SASEGT in the germline V gene. The length of the CDR3 is 13 residues. The chain's CDR3 is CASSERGRNTQYF. CDR3 in DNA: TGTGCCAGCAGTGAAAGGGGGCGGAATACGCAGTATTTT.

This clone occurred a few times. This chain links TRBV7-3 with TRBJ2-7; 8 bases are a match to TRBD1. Germline CDR1 reads SGHTA; CDR2 reads FQGTGA. The CDR3 is 13 residues long. V shed 4 bases, J shed 3 bases, and the junction held 2 bases outside the gene matches. CDR3 sequence: CASSSDRGYEQYF. CDR3 in DNA: TGTGCCAGCAGCTCTGACAGGGGCTACGAGCAGTACTTC.

This clone has more than one count but fewer than ten. At one boundary the junction diverges from the germline segment, which might be a read error. The V and J genes are TRBV30 and TRBJ1-1, with 8 bases lining up with TRBD1. The CDR3 sequence is 16 residues long. Germline CDR1 is GTSNPN and CDR2 is SVGIG (reference sequence). This CDR3 is CAWSRSRTGTNAEAFF. CDR3 sequence (DNA): TGTGCCTGGAGTCGGAGTCGGACAGGGACGAACGCTGAAGCTTTCTTT.

The chain has TRBV20-1 and TRBJ2-7; TRBD2 is a possible D gene (5 bases). There are 11 residues in the CDR3. V gave up 7 bases and J gave up 3 bases, with 10 bases separating them. The germline V gene encodes CDR1 DFQATT and CDR2 SNEGSKA (reference sequence). The CDR3 coding sequence is TGCAGTGTCAGCGGCGGCTACGAGCAGTACTTC. It is translated as CSVSGGYEQYF.

The chain uses TRBV7-2 and TRBJ1-2, with TRBD1 matching 7 bases. Per the germline V gene, CDR1 is SGHTA and CDR2 is FQGNSA. V lost 8 bases and J lost 6; bases outside the gene matches: 9. The CDR3 covers 13 residues. CDR3 in DNA: TGTGCCAGCTCCCTGCGAGGGGGCGATGGCTACACCTTC. It yields the protein CASSLRGGDGYTF.

This rearrangement joins TRBV30 to TRBJ2-2; possible D gene TRBD1, 5 bases. V was clipped by 4 bases and J by 6 bases, with 15 bases between them. Germline V gene data show CDR1 as GTSNPN and CDR2 as SVGIG (reference sequence). The CDR3 extends over 14 amino acids. CDR3 region: CAWKSAGWAGELFF. The CDR3 coding sequence is TGTGCCTGGAAGTCGGCAGGGTGGGCCGGGGAGCTGTTTTTT.

This clone has a handful of counts. The chain employs TRBV4-2 and TRBJ2-3, with D maybe TRBD2 (6 bases). Germline V gene lookup returns CDR1 LGHNA and CDR2 YNFKEQ. V was pared by 3 bases and J by 1 base, with 11 bases between. This CDR3 region has 15 residues. CDR3 nucleotides: TGTGCCAGCAGCCAGGGGGTAGCGGGCACAGATACGCAGTATTTT. It encodes CASSQGVAGTDTQYF.

The gene calls are TRBV4-1 and TRBJ1-1, with D possibly matching TRBD1 (5 bases). Trimming left V 0 bases short and J 4 bases short, with 24 bases between. Germline lookup yields CDR1 MGHRA and CDR2 YSYEKL. CDR3 length: 19 amino acids. As DNA, the CDR3 is TGCGCCAGCAGCCAAGAGGGTGGGGGAGGCCCGGAGGGGTTCACTGAAGCTTTCTTT. Translating it yields CASSQEGGGGPEGFTEAFF.

This chain links TRBV18 with TRBJ1-1; maybe TRBD1 (5 bases). Germline V gene lookup returns CDR1 KGHSH and CDR2 LQKENI. Trimming took off 1 base at V and 0 bases at J, with 15 bases between the two ends. The CDR3 length is 17 residues. The CDR3 nucleotides read TGTGCCAGCTCACCACGACAGCGCTCCTCCATGAACACTGAAGCTTTCTTT. Amino acids: CASSPRQRSSMNTEAFF.

The V and J genes are TRBV18 and TRBJ2-2, with a weak D call TRBD2 (5 bases). The CDR3 consists of 16 residues. Trimming removed 5 bases at V and 0 bases at J, with 13 bases between. Germline V gene lookup returns CDR1 KGHSH and CDR2 LQKENI. CDR3 residues: CASSKEGRTNTGELFF. The CDR3 DNA sequence: TGTGCCAGCTCAAAAGAGGGCAGAACGAACACCGGGGAGCTGTTTTTT.

This clone was picked up a small number of times. The chain combines TRBV7-2 with TRBJ1-2; weak D call: TRBD1 (5 bases). Trimming took 5 bases from V and 4 from J, leaving 11 bases between them. Germline V gives CDR1 SGHTA, CDR2 FQGNSA. This CDR3 has 13 residues. In DNA form, the CDR3 reads TGTGCCAGCAGCCCGACGACAGTCTATGGCTACACCTTC. Translated, it gives CASSPTTVYGYTF.

This clone was counted between two and nine times. The V and J genes are TRBV2 and TRBJ1-1; a weak D match, TRBD1 (5 bases). Trimming pared 4 bases from V and 0 bases from J, leaving 18 bases between. Germline assignment: CDR1 SNHLY and CDR2 FYNNEI. The CDR3 runs to 17 residues. CDR3 DNA sequence: TGTGCCAGCAGTGGACAGCCCCTTACTATTATGAACACTGAAGCTTTCTTT. Translation: CASSGQPLTIMNTEAFF.

In its sample, this clone was seen a few times. The chain has TRBV4-1 and TRBJ1-5, with 7 bases lining up with TRBD1. Trimming took 4 bases from V and 4 from J; bases not matched to a gene: 10. The CDR3 runs to 16 residues. Germline V gene lookup returns CDR1 MGHRA and CDR2 YSYEKL. Written as DNA, the CDR3 is TGCGCCAGCAGCCCTAGGACAGGCGGGACGAATCAGCCCCAGCATTTT. It specifies CASSPRTGGTNQPQHF.

The chain joins TRBV5-8 to TRBJ2-7, with TRBD1 matching 7 bases. The ends lost 6 bases at V and 2 bases at J; junction bases unmatched: 5. Germline CDR1 SGHTS, CDR2 YDEGEE. This CDR3 has 13 residues. CDR3 DNA sequence: TGTGCCAGCATCAACAGGGGCACCTACGAGCAGTACTTC. It is translated as CASINRGTYEQYF.

The J gene is TRBJ1-1, the V gene TRBV27, with TRBD1 as a possible D gene (5 bases). The germline V and J ends were trimmed by 2 bases and 1 base, with 11 bases remaining between them. In germline, CDR1 is MNHEY, CDR2 SMNVEV (reference sequence). This CDR3 is built from 15 residues. CDR3 bases: TGTGCCAGCAGTTTAGAAGGGGCGCCGAACACTGAAGCTTTCTTT. It yields the protein CASSLEGAPNTEAFF.

The table lists this clone with a few counts. V usage is TRBV19 and J usage is TRBJ1-5, with D possibly matching TRBD1 (6 bases). CDR1 is LNHDA, CDR2 SQIVND, per germline (reference sequence). Trimming left V 4 bases short and J 1 base short, with 8 bases between. CDR3 length: 14 amino acids. The CDR3 coding sequence is TGTGCCAGTAGTAGGGGGGGCAGCAATCAGCCCCAGCATTTT. This codes for CASSRGGSNQPQHF.

The chain recombines TRBV5-1 with TRBJ2-7; perhaps TRBD1 as D (6 bases). This CDR3 comprises 15 residues. Germline V lookup: CDR1 SGHRS, CDR2 YFSETQ. V lost 6 bases to trimming and J lost 4 bases, with 20 bases between them. CDR3 sequence: CASNNGDMPIYEQYF. CDR3 nucleotide sequence: TGCGCCAGCAACAATGGGGACATGCCGATTTACGAGCAGTACTTC.

The V gene is TRBV9, the J gene TRBJ2-3; TRBD1 aligns across 7 bases. The CDR3 runs to 16 residues. Germline CDR1 is SGDLS and CDR2 is YYNGEE. V lost 0 bases to trimming and J lost 1 base; unmatched junction nucleotides: 5. CDR3 in DNA: TGTGCCAGCAGCGTAGCTACGGGACAGCGCACAGATACGCAGTATTTT. Encoded protein: CASSVATGQRTDTQYF.

This clone was seen a handful of times. V is TRBV11-3 and J is TRBJ2-1, with D possibly being TRBD2 (6 bases). Trimming cost V 2 bases and J 10 bases, with 15 bases left between them. The germline V gene encodes CDR1 SGHNT and CDR2 YENEEA. CDR3 length: 14 residues. In nucleotides, the CDR3 is TGTGCCAGCAGCTTACGACGGGACTCCTACGAGCAGTTCTTC. Protein product: CASSLRRDSYEQFF.

The rearrangement uses TRBV9 and TRBJ2-7, with TRBD2 as a possible D gene (6 bases). This CDR3 has 14 residues. The germline V and J ends were trimmed by 5 bases and 0 bases, with 12 bases remaining between them. Germline V gives CDR1 SGDLS, CDR2 YYNGEE. The chain's CDR3 is CASSTGVSSYEQYF. CDR3 DNA sequence: TGTGCCAGCAGTACGGGGGTGAGCTCCTACGAGCAGTACTTC.

Details on this clone: This likely comes from a read error, as the CDR3 has no conserved phenylalanine or tryptophan at its end. Because the CDR3's place on the DNA is in doubt, the DNA is left out and the CDR3 is given as listed by TCRdb. This sequence joins TRBV30 and TRBJ1-3. Germline V gene sequence: CDR1 GTSNPN, CDR2 SVGIG (reference sequence). 14 amino acids form the CDR3, both terminal residues included. CDR3 loop: CAWRARETPGGLYL.

This clone has more than one count but fewer than ten. This chain connects TRBV29-1 to TRBJ1-2; TRBD1 matches 7 bases. Germline trimming cut 0 bases from V and 7 bases from J; bases unmatched to any gene: 8. Germline V gives CDR1 SQVTM, CDR2 ANQGSEA. The CDR3 runs to 14 residues. The CDR3, as DNA: TGCAGCGTTGAAGATTTAACAGGGGTTCCTGGCTACACCTTC. This sequence encodes CSVEDLTGVPGYTF.

This clone was observed a few times. The chain uses TRBV5-1 and TRBJ1-4, with unresolved D. There are 14 residues in the CDR3. With 5 bases removed from V and 0 bases from J, the gap between germline ends came to 8 bases. The germline gives CDR1 SGHRS, CDR2 YFSETQ. The CDR3 DNA reads as TGCGCCAGCAGGATAGCGCCAACTAATGAAAAACTGTTTTTT. This gives the protein CASRIAPTNEKLFF.

This chain links TRBV2 with TRBJ2-5, with D tentatively TRBD1 (6 bases). V lost 7 bases to trimming and J lost 5 bases, with 17 bases between them. Germline V gene lookup returns CDR1 SNHLY and CDR2 FYNNEI. The CDR3 extends over 14 amino acids. The CDR3 DNA reads TGTGCCAGCAATGCCAGGGGCCAAGCGGAGACCCAGTACTTC. Amino acid sequence: CASNARGQAETQYF. Based on the CDR3 plus reference TRBV2 and TRBJ2-5, the full variable domain is EPEVTQTPSHQVTQMGQEVILRCVPISNHLYFYWYRQILGQKVEFLVSFYNNEISEKSEIFDDQFSVERPDGSNFTLKIRSTKLEDSAMYFCASNARGQAETQYFGPGTRLLVL.

The gene calls are TRBV30 and TRBJ2-7, with a weak D call TRBD1 (5 bases). The CDR3 sequence is 11 residues long. The V and J ends lost 1 base and 9 bases respectively, with 10 bases between them. Germline V gives CDR1 GTSNPN, CDR2 SVGIG (reference sequence). CDR3 in DNA: TGTGCCTGGAGTGCAGGGTTGGTGCAGTACTTC. It yields the protein CAWSAGLVQYF.

This clone came up a few times. J is TRBJ2-3 and V is TRBV27, with 9 bases aligning to TRBD2. V lost 6 bases and J lost 2; bases outside the gene matches: 6. Germline loops: CDR1 MNHEY, CDR2 SMNVEV (reference sequence). This CDR3 region has 15 residues. CDR3 protein: CASRATSGYTDTQYF. CDR3 bases: TGTGCCAGCAGGGCGACTAGCGGATACACAGATACGCAGTATTTT.

This clone was detected a few times. This chain uses TRBV29-1 with TRBJ2-3; tentatively, D is TRBD2 (5 bases). V was trimmed by 1 base and J by 3 bases, leaving 8 bases between them. Germline V gene sequence: CDR1 SQVTM, CDR2 ANQGSEA. The CDR3 extends over 13 amino acids. The CDR3 DNA reads as TGCAGCGTTGAAGCATGGACTACAGATACGCAGTATTTT. Translation gives CSVEAWTTDTQYF.

J is TRBJ1-6 and V is TRBV5-1; 7 positions match TRBD1. The germline gives CDR1 SGHRS, CDR2 YFSETQ. CDR3 length: 19 amino acids. V shed 0 bases, J shed 0 bases, and the junction held 9 bases outside the gene matches. The CDR3 sequence is CASSLAEAGGSSYNSPLHF. For the CDR3, the DNA is TGCGCCAGCAGCTTGGCCGAGGCAGGGGGTAGCTCCTATAATTCACCCCTCCACTTT.

The chain links TRBV11-2 to TRBJ2-7; perhaps TRBD2 as D (7 bases). V was pared by 4 bases and J by 6 bases, with 19 bases between. Germline values: CDR1 SGHAT, CDR2 FQNNGV. The CDR3 spans 15 residues. The CDR3 DNA reads TGTGCCAGCAGCTCCCCGTTAGGGGGGGCGAGCGAGCAGTACTTC. Translating it yields CASSSPLGGASEQYF.